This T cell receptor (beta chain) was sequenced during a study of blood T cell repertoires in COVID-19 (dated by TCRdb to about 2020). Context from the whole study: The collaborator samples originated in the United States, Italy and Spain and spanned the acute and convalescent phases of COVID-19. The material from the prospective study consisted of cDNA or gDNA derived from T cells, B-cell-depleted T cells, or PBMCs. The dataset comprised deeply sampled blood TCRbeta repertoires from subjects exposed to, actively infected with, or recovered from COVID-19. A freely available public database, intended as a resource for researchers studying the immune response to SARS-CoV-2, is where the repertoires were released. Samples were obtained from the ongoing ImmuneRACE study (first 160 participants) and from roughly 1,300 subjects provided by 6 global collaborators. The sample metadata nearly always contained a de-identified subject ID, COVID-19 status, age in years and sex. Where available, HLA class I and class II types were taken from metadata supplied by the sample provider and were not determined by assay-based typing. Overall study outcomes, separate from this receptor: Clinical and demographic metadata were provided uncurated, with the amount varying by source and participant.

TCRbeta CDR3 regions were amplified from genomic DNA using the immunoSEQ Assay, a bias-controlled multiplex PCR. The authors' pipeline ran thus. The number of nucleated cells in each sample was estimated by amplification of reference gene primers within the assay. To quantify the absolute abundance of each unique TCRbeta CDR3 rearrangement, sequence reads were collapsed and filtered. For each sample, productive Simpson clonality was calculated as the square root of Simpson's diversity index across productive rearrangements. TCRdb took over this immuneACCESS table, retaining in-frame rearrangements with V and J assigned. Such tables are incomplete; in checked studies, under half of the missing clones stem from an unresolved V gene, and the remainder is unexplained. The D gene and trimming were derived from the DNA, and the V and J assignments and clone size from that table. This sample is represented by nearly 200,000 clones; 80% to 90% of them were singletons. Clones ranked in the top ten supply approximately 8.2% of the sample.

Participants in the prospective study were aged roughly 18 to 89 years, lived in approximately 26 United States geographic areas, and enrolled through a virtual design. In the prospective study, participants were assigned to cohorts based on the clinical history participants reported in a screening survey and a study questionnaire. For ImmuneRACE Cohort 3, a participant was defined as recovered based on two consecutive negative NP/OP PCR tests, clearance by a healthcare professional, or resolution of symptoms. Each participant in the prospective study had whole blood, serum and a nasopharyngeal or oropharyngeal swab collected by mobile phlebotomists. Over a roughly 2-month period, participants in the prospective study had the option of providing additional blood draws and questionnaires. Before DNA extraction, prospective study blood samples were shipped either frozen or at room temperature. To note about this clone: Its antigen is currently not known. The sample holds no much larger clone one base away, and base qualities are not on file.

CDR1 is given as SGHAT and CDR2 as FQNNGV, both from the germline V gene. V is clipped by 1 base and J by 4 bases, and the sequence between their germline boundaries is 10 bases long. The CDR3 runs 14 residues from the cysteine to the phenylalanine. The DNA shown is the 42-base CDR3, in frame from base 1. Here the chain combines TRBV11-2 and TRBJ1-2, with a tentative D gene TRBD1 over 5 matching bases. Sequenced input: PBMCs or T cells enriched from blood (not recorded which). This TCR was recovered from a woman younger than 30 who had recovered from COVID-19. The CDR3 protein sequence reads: CASSLVRGTYGYTF. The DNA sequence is TGTGCCAGCAGCTTAGTGCGGGGCACCTATGGCTACACCTTC.